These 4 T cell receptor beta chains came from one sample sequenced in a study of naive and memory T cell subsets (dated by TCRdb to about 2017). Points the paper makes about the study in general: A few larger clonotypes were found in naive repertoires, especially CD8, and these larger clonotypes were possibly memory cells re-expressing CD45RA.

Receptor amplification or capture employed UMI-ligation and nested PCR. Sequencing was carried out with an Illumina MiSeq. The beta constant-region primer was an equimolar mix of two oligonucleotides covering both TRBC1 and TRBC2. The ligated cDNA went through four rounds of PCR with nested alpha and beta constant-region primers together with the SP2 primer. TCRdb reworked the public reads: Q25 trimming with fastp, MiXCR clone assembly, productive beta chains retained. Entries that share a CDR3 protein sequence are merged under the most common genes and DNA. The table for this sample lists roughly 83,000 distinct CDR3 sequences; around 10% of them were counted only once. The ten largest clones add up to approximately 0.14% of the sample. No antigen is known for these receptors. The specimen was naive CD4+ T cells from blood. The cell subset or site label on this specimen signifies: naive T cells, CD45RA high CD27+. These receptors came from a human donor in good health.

In DNA, the CDR3 is TGTGCCAGCAGTGCACAGGGGTCCGTTGGCTACACCTTC. This translates into CASSAQGSVGYTF. The chain combines TRBV2 with TRBJ1-2; the match to TRBD1 covers 7 bases. This CDR3 is built from 13 residues. Trimming took 4 bases from V and 7 from J; bases not matched to a gene: 6. Germline CDR1 and CDR2: SNHLY and FYNNEI.

The CDR3 sequence: CASSHWRGAPHEQYF. DNA of the CDR3: TGCGCCAGCAGTCACTGGCGGGGGGCACCCCACGAGCAGTACTTC. The rearrangement links TRBV23-1 to TRBJ2-7; 8 bases fit TRBD2. TRBV23-1 is an open reading frame, and its role is uncertain. CDR3 length: 15 amino acids. V was pared by 3 bases and J by 5 bases, with 9 bases of the junction left unmatched.

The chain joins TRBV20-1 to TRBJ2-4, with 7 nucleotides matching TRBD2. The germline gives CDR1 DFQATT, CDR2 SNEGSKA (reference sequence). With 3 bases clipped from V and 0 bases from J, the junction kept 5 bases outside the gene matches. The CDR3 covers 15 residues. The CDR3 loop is CSASVSSGAKNIQYF. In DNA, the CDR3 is TGCAGTGCTAGTGTGTCTAGCGGAGCCAAAAACATTCAGTACTTC.

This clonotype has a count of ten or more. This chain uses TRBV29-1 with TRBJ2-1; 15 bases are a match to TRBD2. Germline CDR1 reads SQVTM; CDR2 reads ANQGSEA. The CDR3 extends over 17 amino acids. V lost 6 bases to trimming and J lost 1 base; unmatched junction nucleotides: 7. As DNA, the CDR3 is TGCAGCGTCCGGACTAGCGGGAGGGTCTCTTCCTACAATGAGCAGTTCTTC. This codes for CSVRTSGRVSSYNEQFF.